A selection of T cell receptor beta chains follows, all from one sample in a study of blood T cells in healthy people across ages. TCRdb reanalysed the 5' RACE reads using MiXCR and keeps one entry per CDR3 protein. This sample has about 1.5 million distinct CDR3 sequences; 42% occur once, and the top ten carry roughly 7.9%. Material: blood. These TCRs come from a young woman in good health. Each CDR3 is given with its conserved first and last residue. Each record gives: CDR3 DNA, CDR3 protein, V gene, D gene, clone size, J gene. A D gene is named only where the DNA matches it firmly. Only some rows state a clone size, as once, few, many or a class for expanded clones.

TGTGCCAGCAGTCCCCAAAGGGAGTTCCCCTACGAGCAGTACTTC CASSPQREFPYEQYF TRBV6-5 NA NA TRBJ2-7
TGCAGTGCTATGGGCTCGGGCGCCCCGGGTAGCACAGATACGCAGTATTTT CSAMGSGAPGSTDTQYF TRBV20-1 NA once TRBJ2-3
TGCAGTGCTAGAGATCTGCTAGCGGGGGTAGAGACCCAGTACTTC CSARDLLAGVETQYF TRBV20-1 TRBD2 NA TRBJ2-5
TGCAGTGCTAGACTCGGGACTAGGTCCTACAATGAGCAGTTCTTC CSARLGTRSYNEQFF TRBV20-1 TRBD2 NA TRBJ2-1
TGTGCCAGCAGCCCGCAAACAGGGGGCAACGAGCAGTACTTC CASSPQTGGNEQYF TRBV7-9 TRBD1 NA TRBJ2-7
TGTGCCAGCAGCCCCGGACTTAAAACACCCAATGAAAAACTGTTTTTT CASSPGLKTPNEKLFF TRBV2 NA NA TRBJ1-4
TGTGCCATCACTTCTAGCGGGGGGCCCTCCTACGAGCAGTACTTC CAITSSGGPSYEQYF TRBV10-3 TRBD2 NA TRBJ2-7
TGTGCCAGCAGCACTCAGACTACCTCCTACGAGCAGTACTTC CASSTQTTSYEQYF TRBV7-2 NA NA TRBJ2-7
TGTGCCAGTGGTACCTCGAAATCTAACTATGGCTACACCTTC CASGTSKSNYGYTF TRBV6-5 NA NA TRBJ1-2
TGCAGCGTTGACCGTGAGGGGGCGGGGGGCTACACCTTC CSVDREGAGGYTF TRBV29-1 TRBD1 NA TRBJ1-2
TGTGCCAGCAGTGGGGACAGGGGGTACAATGAGCAGTTCTTC CASSGDRGYNEQFF TRBV2 TRBD1 few TRBJ2-1
TGTGCCAGCAGTTCCGGGTCCCTGATGGCCTACAATGAGCAGTTCTTC CASSSGSLMAYNEQFF TRBV6-5 NA NA TRBJ2-1
TGCAGTGCTAGCTTTGAGGTCACAGATGCGCAGTATTTT CSASFEVTDAQYF TRBV20-1 NA NA TRBJ2-3
TGTGCCAGCAGCCCCCCCGGGGGGGCGAACACTGAAGCTTTCTTT CASSPPGGANTEAFF TRBV7-2 NA NA TRBJ1-1
TGTGCCAGCAGTTACTCGAGTGGATCCGGGGCCAACGTCCTGACTTTC CASSYSSGSGANVLTF TRBV6-5 NA NA TRBJ2-6
TGTGCCAGCAGGGGAAATCGCGCTGAAGCTTTCTTT CASRGNRAEAFF TRBV12-3/TRBV12-4 NA NA TRBJ1-1
TGTGCCAGCAGTTTAGCCGTCCATGAGCAGTTCTTC CASSLAVHEQFF TRBV12-3/TRBV12-4 NA NA TRBJ2-1
TGTGCCTTGGAATCGGGACAGGGGCGCTTTAATGAAAAACTGTTTTTT CALESGQGRFNEKLFF TRBV30 TRBD1 NA TRBJ1-4
TGTGCCAGCAGCCCTACAGGGATAAACTCTGGGGCCAACGTCCTGACTTTC CASSPTGINSGANVLTF TRBV3-1 NA NA TRBJ2-6
TGTGCCAGCAGCCAAGGACACTCACAAAACATTCAGTACTTC CASSQGHSQNIQYF TRBV4-2 NA many TRBJ2-4
TGTGCCAGCAGTTACTCGGCAGGGGCGACTTTTTTGGAGAGGACCGGGGAGCTGTTTTTT CASSYSAGATFLERTGELFF TRBV6-5 NA NA TRBJ2-2
TGTGCCAGCAGTTCCACGTATCCGGGACTAGCGGGAGAAATTAGCACAGATACGCAGTATTTT CASSSTYPGLAGEISTDTQYF TRBV12-3/TRBV12-4 TRBD2 NA TRBJ2-3
TGTGCCAGCAGACTGAGGAGCGGCTACACAGATACGCAGTATTTT CASRLRSGYTDTQYF TRBV7-9 NA NA TRBJ2-3
TGTGGGGCGGGGCAGGACGGCCGAGACCAGTACTTC CGAGQDGRDQYF TRBV6-2/TRBV6-3 NA few TRBJ2-7
TGTGCCAGCTCACCGGGACAGGGACCCGAAAAACTGTTTTTT CASSPGQGPEKLFF TRBV18 TRBD1 NA TRBJ1-4
TGCGCCAGCAGCTTGGGAACCTACAATGAGCAGTTCTTC CASSLGTYNEQFF TRBV7-3 NA many TRBJ2-1
TGTGCCAGCACTATCCTCGCGGACAGGGTGTTCTCTGGGGCCAACGTCCTGACTTTC CASTILADRVFSGANVLTF TRBV13 TRBD1 few TRBJ2-6
TGTGCCAGCAGCTTCCCCGGACGGACCAATGATGGAGATGAGCAGTACTTC CASSFPGRTNDGDEQYF TRBV3-1 NA NA TRBJ2-5
TGTGCCAGCTGGACAGGGAGCTCCTATAATTCACCCCTCCACTTT CASWTGSSYNSPLHF TRBV27 TRBD1 NA TRBJ1-6
TGTGCCATCAGTGAGTCAAGGGGAGACTATGGCTACACCTTC CAISESRGDYGYTF TRBV10-3 NA few TRBJ1-2
TGCAGTGCTAGTCCGGCTAGCGGCCGAGGTGCTTCCTACAATGAGCAGTTCTTC CSASPASGRGASYNEQFF TRBV20-1 TRBD2 few TRBJ2-1
TGTGCCAGCTCACCAGCTGTGAGCGGGACTGAAGCTTTCTTT CASSPAVSGTEAFF TRBV18 NA NA TRBJ1-1
TGTGCCAGCACCAAAGGGCGGTCAGGGAGGACAGATACGCAGTATTTT CASTKGRSGRTDTQYF TRBV7-9 NA few TRBJ2-3
TGCGCCAGCAGCCGGGGACTAGTTCCCGACGAGCAGTACTTC CASSRGLVPDEQYF TRBV5-1 TRBD2 NA TRBJ2-7
TGTGCCAGCAGCCGGACAGGGGTAGGTGCCTACGAGCAGTACTTC CASSRTGVGAYEQYF TRBV27 TRBD1 NA TRBJ2-7
TGCGCCAGCAGCCAAGTACTCAGGGAGGAAGCTTTCTTT CASSQVLREEAFF TRBV4-1 NA few TRBJ1-1
TGTGCCAGCAGCCAACAGGGGAACACCGGGGAGCTGTTTTTT CASSQQGNTGELFF TRBV7-2 NA NA TRBJ2-2
TGTGCCAGCAGCCAAGATCGTTTAGTGGGCCCCTACAATGAGCAGTTCTTC CASSQDRLVGPYNEQFF TRBV14 NA NA TRBJ2-1
TGCGCCAGCAGCGCCACTAGCGGGAGCTACAATGAGCAGTACTTC CASSATSGSYNEQYF TRBV5-1 TRBD2 few TRBJ2-7
TGCAGTGCTAGGGGGAGGGTTAATGAGCAGTTCTTC CSARGRVNEQFF TRBV20-1 TRBD2 NA TRBJ2-1
TGTGCCAGCAGGGAGCTAGCGGGGGATCGCGTCTACGAGCAGTACTTC CASRELAGDRVYEQYF TRBV7-2 TRBD2 NA TRBJ2-7
TGCGCCAGCGCCGACGGCACAGATACGCAGTATTTT CASADGTDTQYF TRBV4-1 NA many TRBJ2-3
TGTGCCAGCAGTGACGCCGGACTCACAGGCGAGCAGTACTTC CASSDAGLTGEQYF TRBV6-5 NA NA TRBJ2-7
TGTGCCAGCAGCTTAAGCAGGGCGGACTATGGCTACACCTTC CASSLSRADYGYTF TRBV7-6 NA few TRBJ1-2
TGTGCCAGCAGTTTGGATAGCGGGAGACAGTTCTTC CASSLDSGRQFF TRBV12-3/TRBV12-4 TRBD2 few TRBJ2-1
TGTGCCAGCACCCTGCGCCGGGTTTCATCTGGAAACACCATATATTTT CASTLRRVSSGNTIYF TRBV12-3/TRBV12-4 NA NA TRBJ1-3
TGTGCCAGCAGTTTATGGTCAGGCCCTAACGAGCAGTACTTC CASSLWSGPNEQYF TRBV12-3/TRBV12-4 NA NA TRBJ2-7
TGTGCCAGCAGTTCCTCCGGGACCACGATGGATACGCAGTATTTT CASSSSGTTMDTQYF TRBV27 NA few TRBJ2-3
TGTGCCAGCAGGCCCGCTCTTCCTCCGAACACTGAAGCTTTCTTT CASRPALPPNTEAFF TRBV28 NA few TRBJ1-1
TGTGCCAGCAGCTTGTTTGCGGGGCCTAGCACAGATACGCAGTATTTT CASSLFAGPSTDTQYF TRBV5-8 NA NA TRBJ2-3